The 31 T cell receptor beta chains below come from one sample, sequenced in a study of shared clonotypes between healthy human individuals. Positively selected for CCR7, the CD45RO-negative cells used as naive CD8 cells excluded terminally differentiated effector memory CD45RA+ cells. TCRdb keeps only in-frame clones here, not all; method: immunoSEQ multiplex PCR. The data contain millions of clones, under 95% of them seen just once; the ten biggest clones take up more than 1.5%. Sequencing input: naive CD8+ T cells from PBMCs. The receptors stem from a man between 18 and 29 years old in good health. Some clones in this sample may be carry-over from other donors' samples.

The chain combines TRBV11-2 with TRBJ2-1; 9 nucleotides align to TRBD2. The CDR3 is 17 residues long. Germline lookup yields CDR1 SGHAT and CDR2 FQNNGV. The ends lost 1 base at V and 9 bases at J; junction bases unmatched: 13. The CDR3 DNA follows: TGTGCCAGCAGCTTAGGCGTGAGGGTAGCGGGAGTCGGTGAGCAGTTCTTC. The encoded protein is CASSLGVRVAGVGEQFF. Variable domain in full (rest from reference TRBV11-2 and TRBJ2-1): EAGVAQSPRYKIIEKRQSVAFWCNPISGHATLYWYQQILGQGPKLLIQFQNNGVVDDSQLPKDRFSAERLKGVDSTLKIQPAKLEDSAVYLCASSLGVRVAGVGEQFFGPGTRLTVL.

V gene TRBV25-1 combines with J gene TRBJ1-5; D gene uncertain. V gave up 5 bases and J gave up 3 bases, with 8 bases separating them. Germline CDR1 is MGHDK and CDR2 is SYGVNS. This CDR3 region has 13 residues. The CDR3 here is CASSQGNNQPQHF. CDR3 DNA sequence: TGTGCCAGCAGTCAAGGGAACAATCAGCCCCAGCATTTT.

The V call is TRBV9, the J call TRBJ2-1; 9 positions match TRBD2. Germline V gives CDR1 SGDLS, CDR2 YYNGEE. This CDR3 is 15 amino acids long. V lost 6 bases and J lost 8; bases outside the gene matches: 12. CDR3 in amino acids: CASNLAGVPVDEQFF. The CDR3 DNA reads as TGTGCCAGCAATTTAGCGGGAGTCCCTGTCGATGAGCAGTTCTTC. Together with reference TRBV9 and TRBJ2-1, the CDR3 gives the full variable domain: DSGVTQTPKHLITATGQRVTLRCSPRSGDLSVYWYQQSLDQGLQFLIQYYNGEERAKGNILERFSAQQFPDLHSELNLSSLELGDSALYFCASNLAGVPVDEQFFGPGTRLTVL.

This clone was picked up a small number of times. Other nucleotide sequences in the sample specify the same CDR3. This chain joins TRBV9 and TRBJ1-1; the match to TRBD1 covers 7 bases. CDR1 and CDR2 from the germline V gene are SGDLS and YYNGEE. The CDR3 is made up of 15 amino acids. V trimming: 1 base; J trimming: 3 bases; junction bases outside the gene matches: 6. The CDR3 nucleotides read TGTGCCAGCAGCGTAACAGGGGCCGGGGACACTGAAGCTTTCTTT. Its translation: CASSVTGAGDTEAFF.

The chain carries TRBV6-5 and TRBJ2-1, with D possibly being TRBD2 (5 bases). The V gene lost 5 bases and the J gene lost 9 bases, with 11 bases spanning the gap. This CDR3 is 12 amino acids long. CDR1 and CDR2 from the germline V gene are MNHEY and SVGAGI. In DNA form, the CDR3 reads TGTGCCAGCAGTCCAATCCGGGGTGAGCAGTTCTTC. This translates into CASSPIRGEQFF.

As to this clone: Other DNA sequences from this sample encode an identical CDR3 as well. The chain is built from TRBV7-6 and TRBJ2-1; TRBD2 matches 9 bases. The CDR3 length is 14 residues. The V segment lost 5 bases and the J segment 7 bases; nucleotides outside the gene matches: 6. Germline CDR1 and CDR2: SGHVS and FNYEAQ. The CDR3 DNA reads TGTGCCAGCAGCCCATTAGCGGGAGTAAATGAGCAGTTCTTC. Translation gives CASSPLAGVNEQFF.

A note on this clone: The sample holds other DNA sequences that translate to the same CDR3. V gene TRBV25-1 combines with J gene TRBJ1-5; tentative D call: TRBD1 (5 bases). V shed 2 bases and J shed 7 bases, with 9 bases lying between them. Germline lookup yields CDR1 MGHDK and CDR2 SYGVNS. This CDR3 spans 13 amino acids. CDR3: CASSEGTYQPQHF. In DNA form, the CDR3 reads TGTGCCAGCAGTGAAGGGACCTACCAGCCCCAGCATTTT.

V usage is TRBV7-6 and J usage is TRBJ1-4; 7 bases are shared with TRBD1. J gave up 3 bases and V 5 bases, and 12 bases lay outside the gene matches. The length of the CDR3 is 17 residues. Germline V gives CDR1 SGHVS, CDR2 FNYEAQ. The CDR3 nucleotides read TGTGCCAGCAGCCCTAGTGGTTGGGGGACAGCTAATGAAAAACTGTTTTTT. It is translated as CASSPSGWGTANEKLFF.

The chain carries TRBV5-1 and TRBJ2-6, with 9 bases matching TRBD1. Trimming cost V 3 bases and J 0 bases; bases outside gene matches: 7. The CDR3 runs to 18 residues. Per the germline V gene, CDR1 is SGHRS and CDR2 is YFSETQ. The CDR3 nucleotides read TGCGCCAGCAGCTCCGGGACAGGGATGGGCTCTGGGGCCAACGTCCTGACTTTC. It encodes CASSSGTGMGSGANVLTF.

The chain employs TRBV5-1 and TRBJ2-1; possibly TRBD1 or TRBD2 for D (5 bases each). Trimming pared 7 bases from V and 4 bases from J, leaving 12 bases between. The CDR3 has 13 residues. In germline, CDR1 is SGHRS, CDR2 YFSETQ. The CDR3 here is CASGAGGYNEQFF. In DNA, the CDR3 is TGCGCCAGCGGGGCGGGCGGATACAATGAGCAGTTCTTC.

The rearrangement joins TRBV9 to TRBJ2-1; possible D gene TRBD2, 6 bases. The CDR3 length is 17 residues. The V gene's germline CDR1 is SGDLS and CDR2 YYNGEE. V lost 4 bases to trimming and J lost 3 bases, with 20 bases between them. CDR3 nucleotide sequence: TGTGCCAGCAGCTTCCAACCGGGCGGGGCCTACTACAATGAGCAGTTCTTC. Protein: CASSFQPGGAYYNEQFF.

The CDR3 region has the DNA TGTGCCAGCAGCCAAGCTCGGGTCCCCTCTCGGGGCTACACCTTC. Translation gives CASSQARVPSRGYTF. The gene calls are TRBV14 and TRBJ1-2, with unresolved D. Germline V gene data show CDR1 as SGHDN and CDR2 as FVKESK. V lost 1 base, J lost 8 bases, and 17 bases lay in between. The CDR3 is made up of 15 amino acids.

The chain employs TRBV9 and TRBJ2-7; possibly TRBD2 for D (6 bases). V was shortened by 0 bases and J by 2 bases, with 12 bases between the two germline ends. From germline, CDR1 is SGDLS and CDR2 YYNGEE. The CDR3 contains 15 residues. In nucleotides, the CDR3 is TGTGCCAGCAGCGTAGATGGAGGGAGGACCTACGAGCAGTACTTC. Its translation is CASSVDGGRTYEQYF.

V gene TRBV19 combines with J gene TRBJ2-7; tentatively, D is TRBD1 (5 bases). The V end was cut by 3 bases, the J end by 7 bases, with 13 bases between. This CDR3 is 13 amino acids long. Germline CDR1 reads LNHDA; CDR2 reads SQIVND (reference sequence). The DNA for the CDR3 is TGTGCCAGTAGTATGGTCAGCCCAGGGGAGCAGTACTTC. Translating gives CASSMVSPGEQYF. Combining the CDR3 with reference TRBV19 and TRBJ2-7 gives the whole variable domain DGGITQSPKYLFRKEGQNVTLSCEQNLNHDAMYWYRQDPGQGLRLIYYSQIVNDFQKGDIAEGYSVSREKKESFPLTVTSAQKNPTAFYLCASSMVSPGEQYFGPGTRLTVT.

DNA for the CDR3: TGTGCCAGCAGGGGATTCAATATGAACACTGAAGCTTTCTTT. Its translation is CASRGFNMNTEAFF. The chain recombines TRBV28 with TRBJ1-1, with D unclear. Trimming took 6 bases from V and 0 from J, leaving 11 bases between them. There are 14 residues in the CDR3. Germline CDR1 reads MDHEN; CDR2 reads SYDVKM.

This chain uses TRBV27 with TRBJ2-2; D gene ambiguous. The V end was cut by 1 base, the J end by 4 bases, with 10 bases between. This CDR3 spans 15 amino acids. Germline loops: CDR1 MNHEY, CDR2 SMNVEV (reference sequence). The CDR3 sequence: CASSLFASGTGELFF. CDR3 bases: TGTGCCAGCAGTTTATTCGCCTCGGGCACCGGGGAGCTGTTTTTT.

The chain combines TRBV10-2 with TRBJ1-1; tentative D call: TRBD1 (5 bases). The CDR3 length is 11 residues. Germline CDR1 is WSHSY and CDR2 is SAAADI. Trimming cost V 6 bases and J 7 bases, with 9 bases left between them. This CDR3 reads CASRDTGEAFF. CDR3 in DNA: TGCGCCAGCAGAGATACAGGTGAAGCTTTCTTT.

In regard to this clone: This same CDR3 is encoded by further DNA sequences in the sample. V usage is TRBV7-9 and J usage is TRBJ1-1; D is ambiguous. CDR1 is SEHNR, CDR2 FQNEAQ, per germline (reference sequence). Trimming pared 4 bases from V and 0 bases from J, leaving 6 bases between. The length of the CDR3 is 13 residues. The DNA for the CDR3 is TGTGCCAGCAGCTCTACAATGAACACTGAAGCTTTCTTT. This codes for CASSSTMNTEAFF.

CDR3 region: CASRNPRGGQETQYF. The CDR3 bases are TGTGCCAGCAGAAACCCCAGGGGTGGGCAAGAGACCCAGTACTTC. The rearrangement joins TRBV28 to TRBJ2-5; maybe TRBD1 (6 bases). V gave up 6 bases and J gave up 2 bases, with 16 bases separating them. Germline-derived CDR1 and CDR2 are MDHEN and SYDVKM. The CDR3 is 15 amino acids.

The chain links TRBV27 to TRBJ2-1; TRBD2 might be the D (6 bases). This CDR3 has 17 residues. Germline CDR1 is MNHEY and CDR2 is SMNVEV (reference sequence). V was shortened by 6 bases and J by 8 bases, with 26 bases between the two germline ends. For the CDR3, the DNA is TGTGCCAGCAGCCACGGGGGTGTCATTCCCTCTTTGGATGAGCAGTTCTTC. Translated, it gives CASSHGGVIPSLDEQFF.

The table lists this clone with a count of one. CDR3: CASSDGRSTEAFF. Written as DNA, the CDR3 is TGTGCCAGCAGTGATGGCAGAAGCACTGAAGCTTTCTTT. The genes are TRBV2 and TRBJ1-1; no clear D gene. V lost 3 bases and J 4 bases, leaving 9 bases between the germline ends. In germline, CDR1 is SNHLY, CDR2 FYNNEI. This CDR3 is built from 13 residues.

This clone was seen more than once but under ten times. This sequence joins TRBV5-1 and TRBJ1-5, with D hard to call. The V end lost 0 bases, the J end lost 7 bases, and 20 bases lay between the germline ends. The germline gives CDR1 SGHRS, CDR2 YFSETQ. The CDR3 totals 17 residues. As DNA, the CDR3 is TGCGCCAGCAGCTTGGGAGGGTGGAGACAAAGTCCACAGCCCCAGCATTTT. This sequence encodes CASSLGGWRQSPQPQHF.

The rearrangement joins TRBV29-1 to TRBJ1-1; D possibly corresponds to TRBD1 (6 bases). V was trimmed by 6 bases and J by 4 bases, leaving 12 bases between them. Per germline, CDR1 SQVTM and CDR2 ANQGSEA. CDR3 length: 12 residues. CDR3 in amino acids: CSVVRGGTEAFF. CDR3 DNA sequence: TGCAGCGTCGTCAGGGGCGGCACTGAAGCTTTCTTT.

The rearrangement uses TRBV9 and TRBJ2-7; D may be TRBD1 (5 bases). V was shortened by 5 bases and J by 3 bases, with 12 bases between the two germline ends. Germline V gene lookup returns CDR1 SGDLS and CDR2 YYNGEE. The CDR3 is 13 residues long. DNA of the CDR3: TGTGCCAGCAGGATTAAGGGGATCTACGAGCAGTACTTC. It is translated as CASRIKGIYEQYF.

J is TRBJ2-6 and V is TRBV5-5; D is uncertain. This CDR3 region has 15 residues. Germline V gene data show CDR1 as SGHKS and CDR2 as YYEKEE (reference sequence). Trimming took 0 bases from V and 2 from J, leaving 6 bases between them. The CDR3 coding sequence is TGTGCCAGCAGCTTGGTTTGGGCTGGGGCCAACGTCCTGACTTTC. Its protein is CASSLVWAGANVLTF.

CDR3 nucleotide sequence: TGCGCCAGCAGCGACAACGGGCAGACAAGCACAGATACGCAGTATTTT. This gives the protein CASSDNGQTSTDTQYF. The chain combines TRBV4-1 with TRBJ2-3; D gene ambiguous. The germline gives CDR1 MGHRA, CDR2 YSYEKL. Between the trimmed V and J ends, which lost 5 bases and 0 bases, there was a span of 15 bases. There are 16 residues in the CDR3.

The V and J genes are TRBV9 and TRBJ2-7; tentative D call: TRBD2 (6 bases). Per the germline V gene, CDR1 is SGDLS and CDR2 is YYNGEE. V dropped 4 bases and J dropped 3 bases, with 14 bases sitting between them. CDR3 size: 14 residues. The CDR3 is CASSTGGMLYEQYF. The DNA of the CDR3 is TGTGCCAGCAGCACAGGCGGGATGCTCTACGAGCAGTACTTC.

This chain links TRBV14 with TRBJ2-3; no clear D gene. Per the germline V gene, CDR1 is SGHDN and CDR2 is FVKESK. The CDR3 length is 14 residues. Trimming removed 3 bases at V and 4 bases at J, with 11 bases between. CDR3 coding DNA: TGTGCCAGCAGCCATCCCCGCCGGTCAGATACGCAGTATTTT. Its translation: CASSHPRRSDTQYF.

V is TRBV6-5 and J is TRBJ2-7, with 10 bases identical to TRBD2. The J segment lost 2 bases and the V segment lost 3 bases, leaving 4 bases of the junction unmatched. The germline CDR1 and CDR2 sequences are MNHEY and SVGAGI. The length of the CDR3 is 15 residues. The CDR3 protein is CASSYGLAVTYEQYF. The CDR3 region has the DNA TGTGCCAGCAGTTATGGACTAGCGGTCACCTACGAGCAGTACTTC.

The V and J genes are TRBV7-9 and TRBJ2-1, with D hard to call. V lost 5 bases, J lost 7 bases, and 12 bases lay in between. CDR1 and CDR2 (germline): SEHNR, FQNEAQ (reference sequence). This CDR3 spans 13 amino acids. This CDR3 reads CASSHSPENEQFF. The CDR3, as DNA: TGTGCCAGCAGCCACAGTCCGGAAAATGAGCAGTTCTTC.

The V gene is TRBV11-2, the J gene TRBJ2-1; maybe TRBD2 (6 bases). The germline gives CDR1 SGHAT, CDR2 FQNNGV. Trimming shortened V by 0 bases and J by 3 bases, and 15 bases separated the two germline ends. The CDR3 spans 17 residues. CDR3 sequence: CASSLDLGSGSYNEQFF. In DNA, the CDR3 is TGTGCCAGCAGCTTAGATCTTGGTAGCGGAAGCTACAATGAGCAGTTCTTC.